Listed here are 9 T cell receptor beta chains from one sample, sequenced in a study of T cells after yellow fever vaccination. One entry per CDR3 protein, called by TCRdb with MiXCR from the 5' RACE reads. The sample shows approximately 450,000 distinct CDR3 sequences, over 15% of them seen only once. Sequenced here: PBMCs, sampled before the yellow fever booster vaccination. The receptors derive from a man between 18 and 29 years old who received the YFV17D yellow fever vaccine.

This clonotype occurred a few times. The chain joins TRBV20-1 to TRBJ1-1, with D perhaps TRBD1 (6 bases). The V gene lost 5 bases and the J gene lost 7 bases, with 20 bases spanning the gap. The CDR3 covers 14 residues. Germline lookup yields CDR1 DFQATT and CDR2 SNEGSKA (reference sequence). In DNA, the CDR3 is TGCAGTGCTGTCGGGTCGGAGGGGGGTTATGAAGCTTTCTTT. This sequence encodes CSAVGSEGGYEAFF.

This CDR3 reads CASRSYRLEGGYTF. CDR3 DNA sequence: TGTGCCAGCAGGTCCTACAGGCTCGAGGGTGGCTACACCTTC. J is TRBJ1-2 and V is TRBV6-5; D is possibly TRBD1 (5 bases). In germline, CDR1 is MNHEY, CDR2 SVGAGI. Trimming shortened V by 6 bases and J by 7 bases, and 18 bases separated the two germline ends. The CDR3 spans 14 residues.

This clonotype has more than one count but fewer than ten. The genes are TRBV9 and TRBJ2-2, with TRBD1 identical over 8 bases. Trimming cost V 3 bases and J 2 bases; bases outside gene matches: 6. Germline V gene data show CDR1 as SGDLS and CDR2 as YYNGEE. CDR3 length equals 16 residues. DNA of the CDR3: TGTGCCAGCAGCGCGCGGACAGGGAGAAACACCGGGGAGCTGTTTTTT. Its protein product is CASSARTGRNTGELFF. Complete variable domain (other parts from reference TRBV9 and TRBJ2-2): DSGVTQTPKHLITATGQRVTLRCSPRSGDLSVYWYQQSLDQGLQFLIQYYNGEERAKGNILERFSAQQFPDLHSELNLSSLELGDSALYFCASSARTGRNTGELFFGEGSRLTVL.

The V call is TRBV5-1, the J call TRBJ2-7; a weak D match, TRBD2 (7 bases). Germline loops: CDR1 SGHRS, CDR2 YFSETQ. The CDR3 totals 15 residues. V dropped 2 bases and J dropped 7 bases, with 19 bases sitting between them. The CDR3 is CASSFTGGPRQEQYV. The CDR3 DNA follows: TGCGCCAGCAGCTTCACCGGGGGGCCGCGACAGGAGCAGTACGTC.

The chain combines TRBV2 with TRBJ1-1, with 7 bases that match TRBD1. Germline CDR1 SNHLY, CDR2 FYNNEI. The CDR3 is 15 residues long. The J segment lost 0 bases and the V segment lost 8 bases, leaving 9 bases of the junction unmatched. The DNA for the CDR3 is TGTGCCAGCTCGGGGCAGGGGGTCATGAACACTGAAGCTTTCTTT. The encoded protein is CASSGQGVMNTEAFF.

This clonotype was counted only a few times. This rearrangement joins TRBV29-1 to TRBJ1-1; no clear D. The CDR3 extends over 14 amino acids. CDR1 is SQVTM, CDR2 ANQGSEA, per germline. Trimming pared 0 bases from V and 1 base from J, leaving 9 bases between. The CDR3 region is CSVEEGPSNTEAFF. The CDR3 DNA sequence: TGCAGCGTTGAAGAAGGACCCTCGAACACTGAAGCTTTCTTT.

The chain combines TRBV18 with TRBJ1-1; TRBD1 might be the D (5 bases). The length of the CDR3 is 13 residues. In germline, CDR1 is KGHSH, CDR2 LQKENI. Trimming stripped 7 bases from V and 11 bases from J, with 20 bases between. The CDR3: CASFAQGSLGAFF. The CDR3 coding sequence is TGTGCCAGCTTCGCCCAGGGATCTCTTGGGGCTTTCTTT.

The J gene is TRBJ2-1, the V gene TRBV4-1, with TRBD2 as a possible D gene (7 bases). V was clipped by 2 bases and J by 2 bases, with 10 bases between them. The CDR3 is made up of 15 amino acids. CDR1 and CDR2 from the germline V gene are MGHRA and YSYEKL. CDR3 sequence (DNA): TGCGCCAGCAGCCAAAACGGGGGGCCCTACAATGAGCAGTTCTTC. Translated: CASSQNGGPYNEQFF.

This clonotype was found a few times. The chain links TRBV4-2 to TRBJ2-2, with TRBD1 matching over 9 bases. The CDR3 has 15 amino acids. The J segment lost 4 bases and the V segment lost 8 bases, leaving 8 bases of the junction unmatched. Germline lookup yields CDR1 LGHNA and CDR2 YNFKEQ. This chain's CDR3 is CASGGDRAGTGELFF. Here the CDR3 DNA reads TGTGCCAGCGGAGGGGACAGGGCGGGCACCGGGGAGCTGTTTTTT.